The text below deals with one T cell receptor (beta chain). The sample is drawn from a study of blood T cell repertoires in COVID-19. Assay used: immunoSEQ multiplex PCR; TCRdb lists only in-frame clones, some missing. The sample shows around 250,000 clones, 86% of them seen only once. V lost 3 bases and J 0 bases, leaving 12 bases between the germline ends. The CDR3 is 16 amino acids. Germline CDR1 reads LNHDA; CDR2 reads SQIVND (reference sequence). The chain recombines TRBV19 with TRBJ1-5; D remains unclear. This TCR came from a woman in her twenties or thirties with active or convalescent COVID-19. The specimen was peripheral blood. The DNA for the CDR3 is TGTGCCAGTAGTATCTTAGGCGGATATAGCAATCAGCCCCAGCATTTT. Protein product: CASSILGGYSNQPQHF. Variable domain in full (rest from reference TRBV19 and TRBJ1-5): DGGITQSPKYLFRKEGQNVTLSCEQNLNHDAMYWYRQDPGQGLRLIYYSQIVNDFQKGDIAEGYSVSREKKESFPLTVTSAQKNPTAFYLCASSILGGYSNQPQHFGDGTRLSIL.